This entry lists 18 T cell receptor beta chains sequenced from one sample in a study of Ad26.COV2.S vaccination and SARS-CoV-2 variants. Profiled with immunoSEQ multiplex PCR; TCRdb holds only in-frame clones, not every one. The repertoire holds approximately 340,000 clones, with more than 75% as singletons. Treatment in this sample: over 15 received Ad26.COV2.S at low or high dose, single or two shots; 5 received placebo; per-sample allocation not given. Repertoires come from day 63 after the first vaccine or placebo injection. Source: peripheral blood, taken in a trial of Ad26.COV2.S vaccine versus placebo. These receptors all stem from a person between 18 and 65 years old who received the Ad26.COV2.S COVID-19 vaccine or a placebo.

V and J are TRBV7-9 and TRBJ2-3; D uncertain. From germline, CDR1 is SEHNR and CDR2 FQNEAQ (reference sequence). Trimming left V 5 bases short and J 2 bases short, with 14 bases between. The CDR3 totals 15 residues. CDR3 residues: CASSPAAAFTDTQYF. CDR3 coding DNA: TGTGCCAGCAGCCCCGCGGCAGCCTTCACAGATACGCAGTATTTT.

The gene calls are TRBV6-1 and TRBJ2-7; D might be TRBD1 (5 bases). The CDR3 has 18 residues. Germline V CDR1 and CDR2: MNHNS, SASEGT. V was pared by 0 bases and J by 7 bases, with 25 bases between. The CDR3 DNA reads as TGTGCCAGCAGTGAAGCTGGGCCCGGACACCTTCCTATTGGGGAGCAGTACTTC. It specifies CASSEAGPGHLPIGEQYF.

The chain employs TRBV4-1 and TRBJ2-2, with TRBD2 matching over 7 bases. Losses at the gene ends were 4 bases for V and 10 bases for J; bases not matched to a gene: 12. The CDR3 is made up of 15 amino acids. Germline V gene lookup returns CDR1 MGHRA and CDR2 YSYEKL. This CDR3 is CASSLPGLPYEELFF. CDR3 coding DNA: TGCGCCAGCAGCCTCCCGGGACTACCTTATGAGGAGCTGTTTTTT.

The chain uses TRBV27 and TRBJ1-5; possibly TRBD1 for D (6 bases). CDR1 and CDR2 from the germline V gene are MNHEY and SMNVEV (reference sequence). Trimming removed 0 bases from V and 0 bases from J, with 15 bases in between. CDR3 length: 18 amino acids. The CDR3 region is CASSLSGGRGYSNQPQHF. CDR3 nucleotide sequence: TGTGCCAGCAGTTTATCGGGCGGCAGGGGCTATAGCAATCAGCCCCAGCATTTT.

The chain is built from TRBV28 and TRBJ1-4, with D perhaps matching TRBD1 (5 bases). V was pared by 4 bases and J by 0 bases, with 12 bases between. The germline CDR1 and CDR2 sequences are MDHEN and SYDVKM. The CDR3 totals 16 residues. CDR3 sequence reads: CASSWYRWATNEKLFF. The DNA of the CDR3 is TGTGCCAGCAGTTGGTACAGGTGGGCAACTAATGAAAAACTGTTTTTT. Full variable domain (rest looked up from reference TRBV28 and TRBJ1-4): DVKVTQSSRYLVKRTGEKVFLECVQDMDHENMFWYRQDPGLGLRLIYFSYDVKMKEKGDIPEGYSVSREKKERFSLILESASTNQTSMYLCASSWYRWATNEKLFFGSGTQLSVL.

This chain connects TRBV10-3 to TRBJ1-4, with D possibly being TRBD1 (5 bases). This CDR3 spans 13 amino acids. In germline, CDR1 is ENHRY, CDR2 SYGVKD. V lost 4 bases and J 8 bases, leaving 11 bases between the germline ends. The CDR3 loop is CAISVTTDEKLFF. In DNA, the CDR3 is TGTGCCATCAGTGTAACGACAGACGAAAAACTGTTTTTT.

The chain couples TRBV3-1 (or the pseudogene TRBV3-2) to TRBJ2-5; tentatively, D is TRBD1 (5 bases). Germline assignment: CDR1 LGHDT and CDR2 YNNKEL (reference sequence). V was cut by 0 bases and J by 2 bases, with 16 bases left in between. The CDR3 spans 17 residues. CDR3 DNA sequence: TGTGCCAGCAGCCAAGATTCGTGGACATATAATCAAGAGACCCAGTACTTC. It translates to CASSQDSWTYNQETQYF.

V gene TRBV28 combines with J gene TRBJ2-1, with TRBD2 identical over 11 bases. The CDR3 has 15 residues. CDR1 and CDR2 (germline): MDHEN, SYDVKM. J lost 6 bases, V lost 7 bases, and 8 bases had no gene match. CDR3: CASNQLAGASNEQFF. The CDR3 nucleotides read TGTGCCAGCAACCAACTAGCGGGAGCCTCCAATGAGCAGTTCTTC.

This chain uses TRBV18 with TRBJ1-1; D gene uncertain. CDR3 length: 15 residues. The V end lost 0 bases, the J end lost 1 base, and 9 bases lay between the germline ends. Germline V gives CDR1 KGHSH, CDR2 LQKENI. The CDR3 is CASSPPSTPNTEAFF. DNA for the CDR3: TGTGCCAGCTCACCACCGTCGACCCCGAACACTGAAGCTTTCTTT.

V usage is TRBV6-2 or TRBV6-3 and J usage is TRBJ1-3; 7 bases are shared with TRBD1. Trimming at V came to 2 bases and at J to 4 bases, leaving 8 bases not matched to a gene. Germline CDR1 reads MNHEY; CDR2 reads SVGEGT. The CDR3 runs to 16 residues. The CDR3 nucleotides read TGTGCCAGCAGTTACGCATCCGGGACAGCAGGAAACACCATATATTTT. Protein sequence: CASSYASGTAGNTIYF.

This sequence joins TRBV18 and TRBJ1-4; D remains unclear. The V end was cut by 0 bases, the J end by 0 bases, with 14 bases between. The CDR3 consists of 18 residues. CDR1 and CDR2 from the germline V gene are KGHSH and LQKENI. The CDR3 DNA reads TGTGCCAGCTCACCACCGGTCGGTACGGAAGCAACTAATGAAAAACTGTTTTTT. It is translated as CASSPPVGTEATNEKLFF.

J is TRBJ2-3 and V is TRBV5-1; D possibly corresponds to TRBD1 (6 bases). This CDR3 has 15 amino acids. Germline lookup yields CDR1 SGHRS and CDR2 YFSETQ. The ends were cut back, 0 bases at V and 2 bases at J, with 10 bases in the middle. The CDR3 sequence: CASSLGQVNTDTQYF. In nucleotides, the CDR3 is TGCGCCAGCAGCTTGGGACAGGTTAACACAGATACGCAGTATTTT.

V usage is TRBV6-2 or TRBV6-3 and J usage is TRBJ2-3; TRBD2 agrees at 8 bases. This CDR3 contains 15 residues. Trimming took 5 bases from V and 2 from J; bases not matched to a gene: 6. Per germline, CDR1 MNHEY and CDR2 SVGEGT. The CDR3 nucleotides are TGTGCCAGCAGTCCCTGGCGGGGGGACACAGATACGCAGTATTTT. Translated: CASSPWRGDTDTQYF.

The CDR3 DNA is TGCAGTGCTAGTGTAGCTCTCTCCTACAATGAGCAGTTCTTC. It codes for CSASVALSYNEQFF. The chain employs TRBV20-1 and TRBJ2-1; unclear D gene. Germline assignment: CDR1 DFQATT and CDR2 SNEGSKA (reference sequence). The CDR3 has 14 amino acids. The germline V and J ends were trimmed by 3 bases and 0 bases, with 9 bases remaining between them.

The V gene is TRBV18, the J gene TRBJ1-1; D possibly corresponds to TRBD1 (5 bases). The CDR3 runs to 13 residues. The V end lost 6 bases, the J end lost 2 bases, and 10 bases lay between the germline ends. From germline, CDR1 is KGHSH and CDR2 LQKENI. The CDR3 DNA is TGTGCCAGCTCGGGGGATTACAACACTGAAGCTTTCTTT. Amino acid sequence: CASSGDYNTEAFF.

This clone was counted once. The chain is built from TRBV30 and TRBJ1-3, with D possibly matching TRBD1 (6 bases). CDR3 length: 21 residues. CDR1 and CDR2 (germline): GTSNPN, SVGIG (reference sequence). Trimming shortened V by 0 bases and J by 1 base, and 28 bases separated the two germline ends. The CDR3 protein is CAWSVRARARGPVGSGNTIYF. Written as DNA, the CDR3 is TGTGCCTGGAGTGTAAGGGCCCGGGCCAGGGGCCCCGTGGGATCTGGAAACACCATATATTTT. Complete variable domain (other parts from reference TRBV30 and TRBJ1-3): SQTIHQWPATLVQPVGSPLSLECTVEGTSNPNLYWYRQAAGRGLQLLFYSVGIGQISSEVPQNLSASRPQDRQFILSSKKLLLSDSGFYLCAWSVRARARGPVGSGNTIYFGEGSWLTVV.

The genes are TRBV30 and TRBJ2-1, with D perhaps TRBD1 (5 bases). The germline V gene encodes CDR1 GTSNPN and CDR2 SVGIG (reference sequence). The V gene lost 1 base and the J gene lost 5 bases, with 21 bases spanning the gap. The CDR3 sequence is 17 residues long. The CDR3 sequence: CAWSAFPPVAGNNEQFF. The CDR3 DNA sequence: TGTGCCTGGAGTGCCTTTCCCCCCGTAGCAGGGAACAATGAGCAGTTCTTC.

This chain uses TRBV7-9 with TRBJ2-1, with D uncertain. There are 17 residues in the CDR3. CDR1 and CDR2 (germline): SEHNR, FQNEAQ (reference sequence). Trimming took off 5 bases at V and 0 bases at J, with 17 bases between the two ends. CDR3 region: CASSQRWRTSSYNEQFF. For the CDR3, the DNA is TGTGCCAGCAGCCAGAGGTGGCGAACGAGCTCCTACAATGAGCAGTTCTTC.